A selection of T cell receptor beta chains follows, all from one sample in a study of blood T cell repertoires in COVID-19. Clones were read by immunoSEQ multiplex PCR, and TCRdb kept only the in-frame ones, dropping some. The sample has 130,000 to 150,000 clones; 70% to 90% are singletons. Sequencing used peripheral blood. The receptors here all came from a woman aged 60-75 years with COVID-19, enrolled during active disease. Both conserved end residues are part of each CDR3. A D gene is named only where the DNA matches it firmly. Clone sizes are given selectively: once, few, many, or a class where the clone is expanded.

D gene: TRBD1
J gene: TRBJ1-1
clone size: .
V gene: TRBV7-8
CDR3 protein: CASSLRGPNTEAFF
CDR3 DNA: TGTGCCAGCAGCTTAAGGGGGCCGAACACTGAAGCTTTCTTT

D gene: TRBD2
J gene: TRBJ2-1
clone size: .
V gene: TRBV10-3
CDR3 protein: CAISVGLAGALDYNEQFF
CDR3 DNA: TGTGCCATCAGTGTAGGACTAGCGGGGGCCCTGGACTACAATGAGCAGTTCTTC

D gene: .
J gene: TRBJ1-4
clone size: once
V gene: TRBV6-5
CDR3 protein: CASSTSGGDEKLFF
CDR3 DNA: TGTGCCAGCAGTACAAGCGGGGGAGATGAAAAACTGTTTTTT

D gene: .
J gene: TRBJ2-7
clone size: .
V gene: TRBV6-2/TRBV6-3
CDR3 protein: CASSRWLEQYF
CDR3 DNA: TGTGCCAGCAGCCGGTGGCTCGAGCAGTACTTC

D gene: .
J gene: TRBJ2-5
clone size: .
V gene: TRBV7-9
CDR3 protein: CASSMDYQETQYF
CDR3 DNA: TGTGCCAGCAGCATGGACTACCAAGAGACCCAGTACTTC

D gene: TRBD1
J gene: TRBJ1-1
clone size: .
V gene: TRBV12-5
CDR3 protein: CASGSPTGEDTEAFF
CDR3 DNA: TGTGCTAGTGGTTCACCGACAGGGGAGGACACTGAAGCTTTCTTT

D gene: .
J gene: TRBJ1-2
clone size: .
V gene: TRBV7-8
CDR3 protein: CASSSSTGTPNYGYTF
CDR3 DNA: TGTGCCAGCAGCTCTTCTACCGGGACACCTAACTATGGCTACACCTTC

D gene: TRBD1
J gene: TRBJ2-1
clone size: .
V gene: TRBV7-9
CDR3 protein: CASSIRQGASYNEQFF
CDR3 DNA: TGTGCCAGCAGCATAAGACAGGGAGCGTCCTACAATGAGCAGTTCTTC

D gene: TRBD2
J gene: TRBJ2-1
clone size: .
V gene: TRBV7-3
CDR3 protein: CASSLISGIYNEQFF
CDR3 DNA: TGTGCCAGCAGCTTAATCAGCGGGATATACAATGAGCAGTTCTTC

D gene: .
J gene: TRBJ1-4
clone size: once
V gene: TRBV19
CDR3 protein: CATQYNEKLFF
CDR3 DNA: TGTGCCACTCAGTATAATGAAAAACTGTTTTTT

D gene: .
J gene: TRBJ2-1
clone size: many
V gene: TRBV5-1
CDR3 protein: CASSLESGVGARQFF
CDR3 DNA: TGCGCCAGCAGCTTGGAGTCAGGGGTGGGAGCGCGTCAGTTCTTC

D gene: .
J gene: TRBJ2-1
clone size: .
V gene: TRBV10-2
CDR3 protein: CASSESGSSYNEQFF
CDR3 DNA: TGCGCCAGCAGTGAGTCGGGGAGCTCCTACAATGAGCAGTTCTTC

D gene: TRBD2
J gene: TRBJ2-3
clone size: .
V gene: TRBV5-8
CDR3 protein: CASSRGLAGGADTQYF
CDR3 DNA: TGTGCCAGCAGCAGGGGACTAGCGGGGGGGGCAGATACGCAGTATTTT

D gene: TRBD1
J gene: TRBJ1-1
clone size: .
V gene: TRBV4-1
CDR3 protein: CASSQAGQVGNTEAFF
CDR3 DNA: TGCGCCAGCAGCCAAGCGGGACAGGTGGGGAACACTGAAGCTTTCTTT

D gene: TRBD1
J gene: TRBJ1-2
clone size: .
V gene: TRBV6-5
CDR3 protein: CASRGQGASGYTF
CDR3 DNA: TGTGCCAGCAGAGGACAGGGAGCGTCTGGCTACACCTTC

D gene: .
J gene: TRBJ2-2
clone size: once
V gene: TRBV19
CDR3 protein: CASSIDSQEFTGELFF
CDR3 DNA: TGTGCCAGTAGTATAGATTCCCAGGAATTCACCGGGGAGCTGTTTTTT

D gene: .
J gene: TRBJ2-3
clone size: once
V gene: TRBV5-1
CDR3 protein: CASSSLLTDTQYF
CDR3 DNA: TGCGCCAGCAGCTCACTCCTCACAGATACGCAGTATTTT

D gene: .
J gene: TRBJ2-2
clone size: .
V gene: TRBV9
CDR3 protein: CASSLGAGNTGELFF
CDR3 DNA: TGTGCCAGCAGCCTAGGGGCGGGAAACACCGGGGAGCTGTTTTTT

D gene: .
J gene: TRBJ2-2
clone size: .
V gene: TRBV6-5
CDR3 protein: CASSSGVTGELFF
CDR3 DNA: TGTGCCAGCAGCTCGGGAGTTACCGGGGAGCTGTTTTTT

D gene: TRBD2
J gene: TRBJ2-2
clone size: .
V gene: TRBV12-5
CDR3 protein: CASGLGVSGTGELFF
CDR3 DNA: TGTGCTAGTGGTTTGGGAGTTAGCGGGACCGGGGAGCTGTTTTTT

D gene: TRBD1
J gene: TRBJ1-5
clone size: many
V gene: TRBV5-6
CDR3 protein: CASSLGGQPYQPQHF
CDR3 DNA: TGTGCCAGCAGCTTGGGGGGACAGCCTTATCAGCCCCAGCATTTT

D gene: .
J gene: TRBJ1-4
clone size: .
V gene: TRBV20-1
CDR3 protein: CSASFSNWEKLFF
CDR3 DNA: TGCAGTGCTAGTTTTAGCAATTGGGAAAAACTGTTTTTT

D gene: TRBD1
J gene: TRBJ1-2
clone size: .
V gene: TRBV16
CDR3 protein: CASSQGTAEVYGYTF
CDR3 DNA: TGTGCCAGCAGCCAGGGGACAGCGGAAGTCTATGGCTACACCTTC

D gene: TRBD1
J gene: TRBJ2-3
clone size: .
V gene: TRBV18
CDR3 protein: CASSPQGAGDTQYF
CDR3 DNA: TGTGCCAGCTCACCACAGGGGGCGGGTGATACGCAGTATTTT

D gene: .
J gene: TRBJ1-2
clone size: .
V gene: TRBV7-5
CDR3 protein: CARSLALRVYYGYTF
CDR3 DNA: TGTGCCAGAAGCTTAGCTCTCAGGGTTTACTATGGCTACACCTTC

D gene: TRBD1
J gene: TRBJ1-1
clone size: .
V gene: TRBV5-4
CDR3 protein: CASSFGQGTEAFF
CDR3 DNA: TGTGCCAGCAGCTTCGGACAGGGGACTGAAGCTTTCTTT

D gene: .
J gene: TRBJ2-3
clone size: .
V gene: TRBV7-7
CDR3 protein: CASSLGRTDTQYF
CDR3 DNA: TGTGCCAGCAGCTTAGGGCGCACAGATACGCAGTATTTT

D gene: .
J gene: TRBJ2-2
clone size: .
V gene: TRBV9
CDR3 protein: CASSVEGRLSGELFF
CDR3 DNA: TGTGCCAGCAGCGTGGAGGGGCGCCTATCCGGGGAGCTGTTTTTT

D gene: TRBD1
J gene: TRBJ2-4
clone size: .
V gene: TRBV2
CDR3 protein: CASSDTGTGTDF
CDR3 DNA: TGTGCCAGCAGCGATACCGGGACAGGGACGGACTTC

D gene: TRBD2
J gene: TRBJ2-7
clone size: .
V gene: TRBV5-5
CDR3 protein: CASSFPSGGPPYEQYF
CDR3 DNA: TGTGCCAGCAGCTTCCCTAGCGGGGGGCCACCCTACGAGCAGTACTTC

D gene: .
J gene: TRBJ2-7
clone size: .
V gene: TRBV15
CDR3 protein: CATRPGHNSYEQYF
CDR3 DNA: TGTGCCACCAGACCGGGACATAACTCCTACGAGCAGTACTTC

D gene: .
J gene: TRBJ2-6
clone size: .
V gene: TRBV19
CDR3 protein: CATRFFSGANVLTF
CDR3 DNA: TGTGCCACCAGGTTCTTCTCTGGGGCCAACGTCCTGACTTTC

D gene: TRBD1
J gene: TRBJ2-7
clone size: .
V gene: TRBV23-1
CDR3 protein: CATGQGPFEQYF
CDR3 DNA: TGCGCCACGGGACAGGGGCCCTTCGAGCAGTACTTC

D gene: TRBD2
J gene: TRBJ2-1
clone size: .
V gene: TRBV5-4
CDR3 protein: CASSFGGGEQFF
CDR3 DNA: TGTGCCAGCAGCTTCGGGGGAGGGGAGCAGTTCTTC

D gene: .
J gene: TRBJ1-3
clone size: .
V gene: TRBV5-1
CDR3 protein: CASSLADRKGNTIYF
CDR3 DNA: TGCGCCAGCAGCTTGGCTGACAGAAAGGGGAACACCATATATTTT

D gene: .
J gene: TRBJ1-5
clone size: few
V gene: TRBV19
CDR3 protein: CASRIGNSNQPQHF
CDR3 DNA: TGTGCCAGTAGAATCGGGAATAGCAATCAGCCCCAGCATTTT

D gene: .
J gene: TRBJ2-1
clone size: .
V gene: TRBV9
CDR3 protein: CASSASGTGTYNEQFF
CDR3 DNA: TGTGCCAGCAGCGCCAGCGGGACAGGCACCTACAATGAGCAGTTCTTC

D gene: .
J gene: TRBJ1-1
clone size: .
V gene: TRBV5-4
CDR3 protein: CASSLAGTRDTEAFF
CDR3 DNA: TGTGCCAGCAGCTTGGCCGGAACGCGGGACACTGAAGCTTTCTTT

D gene: .
J gene: TRBJ1-4
clone size: once
V gene: TRBV7-6
CDR3 protein: CASSFQGRITTPATNEKLFF
CDR3 DNA: TGTGCCAGCAGCTTTCAAGGGAGAATCACAACCCCTGCAACTAATGAAAAACTGTTTTTT

D gene: .
J gene: TRBJ1-1
clone size: .
V gene: TRBV9
CDR3 protein: CASSVVRTASRRGTEAFF
CDR3 DNA: TGTGCCAGCAGCGTAGTACGTACGGCGTCGCGAAGGGGCACTGAAGCTTTCTTT

D gene: TRBD2
J gene: TRBJ2-5
clone size: .
V gene: TRBV10-3
CDR3 protein: CAISESSGGALETQYF
CDR3 DNA: TGTGCCATCAGTGAGTCAAGCGGGGGGGCCTTGGAGACCCAGTACTTC

D gene: TRBD2
J gene: TRBJ2-1
clone size: .
V gene: TRBV18
CDR3 protein: CASSPFQAGEPYNEQFF
CDR3 DNA: TGTGCCAGCTCACCTTTTCAAGCGGGGGAGCCTTACAATGAGCAGTTCTTC

D gene: .
J gene: TRBJ1-6
clone size: .
V gene: TRBV5-1
CDR3 protein: CASSLLGHEDSPLHF
CDR3 DNA: TGCGCCAGCAGCCTTCTGGGGCACGAAGATTCACCCCTCCACTTT

D gene: .
J gene: TRBJ2-3
clone size: .
V gene: TRBV11-2
CDR3 protein: CASSLSSGVGGTDTQYF
CDR3 DNA: TGTGCCAGCAGCCTCTCGTCCGGGGTAGGTGGCACAGATACGCAGTATTTT

D gene: .
J gene: TRBJ2-7
clone size: .
V gene: TRBV4-3
CDR3 protein: CASSQVTGGHYEQYF
CDR3 DNA: TGCGCCAGCAGCCAAGTCACGGGGGGCCACTACGAGCAGTACTTC

D gene: TRBD1
J gene: TRBJ1-6
clone size: .
V gene: TRBV11-2
CDR3 protein: CASSLAFSGGASPLHF
CDR3 DNA: TGTGCCAGCAGCTTAGCTTTTTCAGGGGGCGCGTCACCCCTCCACTTT

D gene: .
J gene: TRBJ1-5
clone size: .
V gene: TRBV27
CDR3 protein: CASSFESGGNQPQHF
CDR3 DNA: TGTGCCAGCAGTTTTGAGTCAGGGGGCAATCAGCCCCAGCATTTT

D gene: .
J gene: TRBJ1-1
clone size: .
V gene: TRBV14
CDR3 protein: CASSQGGRGTEAFF
CDR3 DNA: TGTGCCAGCAGCCAAGGAGGCAGGGGCACTGAAGCTTTCTTT

D gene: TRBD1
J gene: TRBJ2-1
clone size: .
V gene: TRBV5-1
CDR3 protein: CASSTGTDYNEQFF
CDR3 DNA: TGCGCCAGCAGTACCGGGACAGACTACAATGAGCAGTTCTTC

D gene: .
J gene: TRBJ2-1
clone size: .
V gene: TRBV4-2
CDR3 protein: CASSPSRNEQFF
CDR3 DNA: TGTGCCAGCAGCCCTTCGCGCAATGAGCAGTTCTTC

D gene: .
J gene: TRBJ2-2
clone size: .
V gene: TRBV7-3
CDR3 protein: CASSLFSDRITLDTGELFF
CDR3 DNA: TGTGCCAGCAGCCTATTCAGCGACAGGATCACCCTTGACACCGGGGAGCTGTTTTTT

D gene: .
J gene: TRBJ1-1
clone size: once
V gene: TRBV2
CDR3 protein: CASSKRQGGTEAFF
CDR3 DNA: TGTGCCAGCAGTAAGCGGCAGGGAGGGACTGAAGCTTTCTTT

D gene: .
J gene: TRBJ1-4
clone size: .
V gene: TRBV30
CDR3 protein: CAWRSGEKLFF
CDR3 DNA: TGTGCCTGGAGATCAGGGGAAAAACTGTTTTTT

D gene: .
J gene: TRBJ2-6
clone size: .
V gene: TRBV3-1/TRBV3-2
CDR3 protein: CASSQHGGLLPSGANVLTF
CDR3 DNA: TGTGCCAGCAGCCAACACGGGGGACTGTTGCCCTCTGGGGCCAACGTCCTGACTTTC

D gene: .
J gene: TRBJ2-1
clone size: .
V gene: TRBV27
CDR3 protein: CASSFGGGGYNEQFF
CDR3 DNA: TGTGCCAGCAGTTTTGGGGGGGGCGGGTACAATGAGCAGTTCTTC

D gene: .
J gene: TRBJ1-3
clone size: .
V gene: TRBV30
CDR3 protein: CAWNPPTGLSGNTIYF
CDR3 DNA: TGTGCCTGGAACCCCCCAACAGGCCTCTCTGGAAACACCATATATTTT

D gene: .
J gene: TRBJ2-7
clone size: .
V gene: TRBV11-1
CDR3 protein: CASSLARRFVDEQYF
CDR3 DNA: TGTGCCAGCAGCTTAGCTCGCAGGTTTGTGGACGAGCAGTACTTC

D gene: TRBD1
J gene: TRBJ2-3
clone size: .
V gene: TRBV6-5
CDR3 protein: CASSRTGANADTQYF
CDR3 DNA: TGTGCCAGCAGTCGGACAGGGGCGAACGCAGATACGCAGTATTTT

D gene: TRBD1
J gene: TRBJ1-5
clone size: few
V gene: TRBV19
CDR3 protein: CASSILGGQGDQPQHF
CDR3 DNA: TGTGCCAGTAGTATACTAGGCGGACAGGGTGATCAGCCCCAGCATTTT

D gene: TRBD1
J gene: TRBJ1-2
clone size: .
V gene: TRBV4-3
CDR3 protein: CASSQDPQGALGYTF
CDR3 DNA: TGCGCCAGCAGCCAAGACCCACAGGGGGCGCTTGGCTACACCTTC